The present T cell receptor beta chain was sequenced within a study of identical twins. Germline-derived CDR1 and CDR2 are DFQATT and SNEGSKA (reference sequence). The CDR3 totals 13 residues. V shed 6 bases and J shed 4 bases, with 13 bases lying between them. Whole-study results and caveats: For cord blood, abundant beta clonotypes had fewer insertions, unlike memory repertoires, which showed none.

Unique molecular identifiers were present on the cDNA, which also gained a universal primer site by template switching. TCRdb analysed the 5' RACE reads with MiXCR anew, one entry per CDR3 protein. The sample includes some 660,000 distinct CDR3 sequences, 8.6% of them seen just once. A word on this clonotype: Its specificity is unknown.

The same specimen was also included in a second study, on yellow fever vaccine responses in identical twins. As that study records: After vaccination, twins' T cell response reportedly seemed partly convergent, partly personalized.

The TCR sequence derives from a woman aged 18-29 years in good health. The specimen was PBMCs. The genes are TRBV20-1 and TRBJ2-1, with D maybe TRBD1 (6 bases). Written as DNA, the CDR3 is TGCAGTGCCAAAAGGACAGATTACAATGAGCAGTTCTTC. The encoded protein is CSAKRTDYNEQFF.